A single sample is the source of the 20 T cell receptor beta chains below, sequenced in a study of follicular helper T cells after annual influenza vaccination. Regarding time point: 2015-2016 season, 7 days after influenza vaccination. Assay used: immunoSEQ multiplex PCR; TCRdb lists only in-frame clones, some missing. The table records about 4,800 clones, 65% to 85% of them present only once. This material consisted of CXCR5+ CD38- circulating T follicular helper cells from blood, taken 7 days after influenza vaccination. Subset indicated: circulating Tfh, non-naive CD4+CXCR5+PD-1+ (ICOS+CD38+ or ICOS-CD38-). All receptors derive from an adult who received the influenza vaccine.

The chain uses TRBV5-6 and TRBJ1-2, with a weak D call TRBD1 (6 bases). This CDR3 contains 16 residues. Trimming cost V 2 bases and J 5 bases, with 19 bases left between them. Germline V lookup: CDR1 SGHDT, CDR2 YYEEEE. DNA for the CDR3: TGTGCCAGCAGCTTCGGTGGGGGCGCGGTATTTTATGGCTACACCTTC. Its translation is CASSFGGGAVFYGYTF.

The V call is TRBV11-3, the J call TRBJ2-5, with D possibly being TRBD1 or TRBD2 (6 bases each). Germline CDR1 reads SGHNT; CDR2 reads YENEEA. The CDR3 is made up of 15 amino acids. V was clipped by 1 base and J by 4 bases, with 13 bases between them. CDR3 bases: TGTGCCAGCAGCTTAGCTTTGGGGGGCCGAGAGACCCAGTACTTC. Protein sequence: CASSLALGGRETQYF. The whole variable domain, filled in from reference TRBV11-3 and TRBJ2-5, reads EAGVVQSPRYKIIEKKQPVAFWCNPISGHNTLYWYLQNLGQGPELLIRYENEEAVDDSQLPKDRFSAERLKGVDSTLKIQPAELGDSAVYLCASSLALGGRETQYFGPGTRLLVL.

This clone has only a few counts. V is TRBV10-2 and J is TRBJ2-5, with D unresolved. CDR1 and CDR2 from the germline V gene are WSHSY and SAAADI. The CDR3 runs to 14 residues. V was clipped by 4 bases and J by 2 bases, with 11 bases between them. The CDR3 loop reads CASSALGNQETQYF. The CDR3 nucleotides are TGCGCCAGCAGTGCTTTGGGGAATCAAGAGACCCAGTACTTC.

The genes are TRBV13 and TRBJ2-5; 7 bases fit TRBD2. Germline lookup yields CDR1 PRHDT and CDR2 FYEKMQ (reference sequence). The V and J ends lost 3 bases and 3 bases, in that order; junction bases with no gene match: 4. This CDR3 contains 14 residues. In nucleotides, the CDR3 is TGTGCCAGCAGCTTCGGGGGGTTGAAAGAGACCCAGTACTTC. It is translated as CASSFGGLKETQYF.

The chain recombines TRBV4-3 with TRBJ1-2; 7 positions match TRBD1. This CDR3 region has 13 residues. Germline CDR1 reads LGHNA; CDR2 reads YSLEER. The ends lost 4 bases at V and 8 bases at J; junction bases unmatched: 7. The CDR3, as DNA: TGCGCCAGCAGCCCACAGGGGCTGGGAGGCTACACCTTC. Translated: CASSPQGLGGYTF.

The gene calls are TRBV25-1 and TRBJ2-7, with 7 bases fitting TRBD2. This CDR3 has 17 amino acids. Germline V gene sequence: CDR1 MGHDK, CDR2 SYGVNS. V gave up 7 bases and J gave up 3 bases; unmatched junction bases: 18. The CDR3 loop is CASTPSGTGLVVYEQYF. The DNA for the CDR3 is TGTGCCAGCACCCCCTCCGGGACTGGACTAGTGGTCTACGAGCAGTACTTC.

The chain has TRBV4-3 and TRBJ1-3; D might be TRBD1 (5 bases). There are 16 residues in the CDR3. Between the trimmed V and J ends, which lost 1 base and 4 bases, there was a span of 14 bases. CDR1 and CDR2 (germline): LGHNA, YSLEER. This chain's CDR3 is CASSQGQGFVGNTIYF. The CDR3 nucleotides read TGCGCCAGCAGCCAAGGGCAGGGCTTTGTCGGAAACACCATATATTTT.

The V and J genes are TRBV4-2 and TRBJ1-5; 11 nucleotides agree with TRBD1. The germline gives CDR1 LGHNA, CDR2 YNFKEQ. Trimming removed 0 bases from V and 7 bases from J; junction bases left unmatched: 5. CDR3 length: 16 residues. The CDR3 nucleotides read TGTGCCAGCAGCCAAGATCGGGGACAGGGGGGCCAGCCCCAGCATTTT. Translated: CASSQDRGQGGQPQHF.

This chain links TRBV18 with TRBJ2-7; 12 nucleotides line up with TRBD2. V was clipped by 6 bases and J by 3 bases; unmatched bases: 3. This CDR3 has 14 residues. Germline V CDR1 and CDR2: KGHSH, LQKENI. Here the CDR3 DNA reads TGTGCCAGCTCCCGGGGACTAGCGGGCTACGAGCAGTACTTC. Amino acids: CASSRGLAGYEQYF. Filled out from reference TRBV18 and TRBJ2-7, the complete variable domain reads NAGVMQNPRHLVRRRGQEARLRCSPMKGHSHVYWYRQLPEEGLKFMVYLQKENIIDESGMPKERFSAEFPKEGPSILRIQQVVRGDSAAYFCASSRGLAGYEQYFGPGTRLTVT.

V usage is TRBV5-1 and J usage is TRBJ1-4; 8 bases are shared with TRBD1. CDR3 length: 15 residues. Germline V gene lookup returns CDR1 SGHRS and CDR2 YFSETQ. V lost 0 bases and J lost 8; bases outside the gene matches: 6. The CDR3 sequence is CASSLVGQGREKLFF. The CDR3 coding sequence is TGCGCCAGCAGCTTGGTTGGACAGGGACGGGAAAAACTGTTTTTT.

The rearrangement links TRBV15 to TRBJ2-3; 7 bases align to TRBD1. Looked up from germline, CDR1 is LNHNV and CDR2 is YYDKDF (reference sequence). This CDR3 has 16 residues. The ends lost 3 bases at V and 2 bases at J; junction bases unmatched: 8. This CDR3 is CATSSGTGALTDTQYF. CDR3 sequence (DNA): TGTGCCACCAGCAGTGGAACAGGGGCCCTCACAGATACGCAGTATTTT.

CDR3 loop: CASLGGPWETQYF. The CDR3 nucleotides are TGTGCCAGCTTGGGGGGGCCGTGGGAGACCCAGTACTTC. The V gene is TRBV2, the J gene TRBJ2-5; TRBD2 might be the D (7 bases). V was cut by 8 bases and J by 5 bases, with 15 bases left in between. The CDR3 loop spans 13 amino acids. Germline values: CDR1 SNHLY, CDR2 FYNNEI.

The rearrangement joins TRBV9 to TRBJ1-2, with D hard to call. Trimming removed 4 bases from V and 3 bases from J, with 13 bases in between. There are 14 residues in the CDR3. Per the germline V gene, CDR1 is SGDLS and CDR2 is YYNGEE. CDR3 in amino acids: CASSPINPDYGYTF. The CDR3 bases are TGTGCCAGCAGCCCCATAAATCCTGACTATGGCTACACCTTC.

This chain connects TRBV9 to TRBJ1-1; D unresolved. The length of the CDR3 is 15 residues. The ends were cut back, 4 bases at V and 5 bases at J, with 18 bases in the middle. Germline V CDR1 and CDR2: SGDLS, YYNGEE. CDR3 bases: TGTGCCAGCAGCCCCCGGGAGACCCTAAATACTGAAGCTTTCTTT. Translation: CASSPRETLNTEAFF.

The rearrangement joins TRBV23-1 to TRBJ2-6; D possibly corresponds to TRBD1 (5 bases). TRBV23-1 is an open reading frame whose function is uncertain. CDR3 length equals 15 residues. The V and J ends lost 3 bases and 2 bases respectively, with 8 bases between them. CDR3 bases: TGCGCCAGCAGTCACAGGGCACCTGGGGCCAACGTCCTGACTTTC. Translating gives CASSHRAPGANVLTF.

This chain joins TRBV5-5 and TRBJ2-7, with a tentative D call TRBD1 (5 bases). The CDR3 is 14 residues long. Trimming took 4 bases from V and 2 from J, leaving 13 bases between them. CDR1 is SGHKS, CDR2 YYEKEE, per germline (reference sequence). CDR3 nucleotides: TGTGCCAGCAGCGCCAGGGTTCCACCCTACGAGCAGTACTTC. Translating gives CASSARVPPYEQYF. The full variable domain, with the rest looked up from reference TRBV5-5 and TRBJ2-7, is DAGVTQSPTHLIKTRGQQVTLRCSPISGHKSVSWYQQVLGQGPQFIFQYYEKEERGRGNFPDRFSARQFPNYSSELNVNALLLGDSALYLCASSARVPPYEQYFGPGTRLTVT.

The chain links TRBV9 to TRBJ1-6; 10 positions match TRBD1. The junction had 7 bases not matched to a gene; V was cut back by 3 bases and J by 10 bases. CDR3 length: 15 amino acids. Germline assignment: CDR1 SGDLS and CDR2 YYNGEE. The CDR3 coding sequence is TGTGCCAGCAGCGCGAGCGGGACAGGGGCCTCACCCCTCCACTTT. This encodes CASSASGTGASPLHF.

This clone was detected once. This chain connects TRBV9 to TRBJ2-1; 8 nucleotides align to TRBD2. The CDR3 contains 14 residues. Germline assignment: CDR1 SGDLS and CDR2 YYNGEE. V lost 4 bases and J lost 10; bases outside the gene matches: 10. The CDR3 sequence: CASSPSSGTREQFF. CDR3 sequence (DNA): TGTGCCAGCAGCCCTTCCTCCGGGACTAGAGAGCAGTTCTTC.

The chain employs TRBV2 and TRBJ2-5, with 10 bases lining up with TRBD1. CDR3 length: 15 amino acids. CDR1 is SNHLY and CDR2 is FYNNEI in the germline V gene. Germline trimming cut 6 bases from V and 5 bases from J; bases unmatched to any gene: 9. The CDR3 bases are TGTGCCAGCAGGGACCGGGACAGGGGTGGGGAGACCCAGTACTTC. Encoded protein: CASRDRDRGGETQYF.

This chain joins TRBV7-6 and TRBJ2-5; D may be TRBD2 (5 bases). The germline V and J ends were trimmed by 5 bases and 1 base, with 11 bases remaining between them. Germline V gives CDR1 SGHVS, CDR2 FNYEAQ. The CDR3 totals 14 residues. CDR3 protein: CASSPEGLQETQYF. Written as DNA, the CDR3 is TGTGCCAGCAGCCCTGAGGGTCTCCAAGAGACCCAGTACTTC.